The 18 T cell receptor beta chains presented below share a single source sample, sequenced in a study of post-analysis software for immune sequencing data. Points from the study as a whole: Relative to controls, patients had five TRBV segments at higher frequency, with TRBV5-6, TRBV5-1 and TRBV20-1 among these.

Their antigen targets remain unknown. Presence of unique molecular identifiers characterized the TCR beta cDNA libraries. Via MiXCR, TCRdb re-called the PCR reads, giving one row per CDR3 protein. Found here are roughly 870,000 distinct CDR3 sequences, roughly half of them singletons; the top ten hold 4.6%. The sequencing sample was made of blood. Source of these receptors: a girl aged 5-17 years with multiple sclerosis.

The V call is TRBV2, the J call TRBJ1-5; TRBD1 aligns across 7 bases. The junction had 14 bases not matched to a gene; V was cut back by 7 bases and J by 2 bases. Germline lookup yields CDR1 SNHLY and CDR2 FYNNEI. This CDR3 contains 17 residues. CDR3 sequence reads: CASTMSKGAFGNQPQHF. In nucleotides, the CDR3 is TGTGCCAGCACTATGAGTAAGGGGGCGTTTGGCAATCAGCCCCAGCATTTT.

The V call is TRBV6-5, the J call TRBJ2-1; 11 nucleotides line up with TRBD2. Germline CDR1 MNHEY, CDR2 SVGAGI. There are 16 residues in the CDR3. With V trimmed by 0 bases and J by 5 bases, 3 bases remained unmatched. The CDR3 protein is CASSYSLAGGHNEQFF. In nucleotides, the CDR3 is TGTGCCAGCAGTTACTCCCTAGCGGGGGGTCACAATGAGCAGTTCTTC.

This clonotype has only a few counts. The chain has TRBV7-3 and TRBJ2-3; D not certain. V was pared by 2 bases and J by 9 bases, with 15 bases between. CDR3 length: 14 residues. Germline CDR1 SGHTA, CDR2 FQGTGA. CDR3 protein: CASSLAPVPMTQYF. The CDR3 nucleotides are TGTGCCAGCAGCTTAGCCCCCGTTCCCATGACGCAGTATTTT.

This clonotype showed up just a few times. This sequence joins TRBV18 and TRBJ2-1, with 11 bases identical to TRBD2. Germline V gene data show CDR1 as KGHSH and CDR2 as LQKENI. Trimming cost V 0 bases and J 2 bases; bases outside gene matches: 3. The CDR3 is 17 residues long. This chain's CDR3 is CASSPPPSGGTYNEQFF. The DNA for the CDR3 is TGTGCCAGCTCACCACCGCCTAGCGGGGGGACCTACAATGAGCAGTTCTTC.

This clonotype showed up just a few times. The rearrangement joins TRBV20-1 to TRBJ1-1, with 7 bases lining up with TRBD1. Germline values: CDR1 DFQATT, CDR2 SNEGSKA (reference sequence). The CDR3 totals 14 residues. V trimming: 1 base; J trimming: 4 bases; junction bases outside the gene matches: 6. CDR3: CSARAQGTGTEAFF. The CDR3 region has the DNA TGCAGTGCTAGAGCACAGGGGACGGGCACTGAAGCTTTCTTT.

The chain joins TRBV3-1 to TRBJ2-6; a possible D gene is TRBD1 (5 bases). Trimming pared 4 bases from V and 5 bases from J, leaving 12 bases between. The CDR3 consists of 15 residues. Looked up from germline, CDR1 is LGHDT and CDR2 is YNNKEL (reference sequence). In DNA form, the CDR3 reads TGTGCCAGCAGCCTGGGGCCTCCGTGGGCCAACGTCCTGACTTTC. This encodes CASSLGPPWANVLTF.

The V gene is TRBV9, the J gene TRBJ1-2; D possibly corresponds to TRBD1 (5 bases). Germline-derived CDR1 and CDR2 are SGDLS and YYNGEE. The CDR3 consists of 16 residues. V shed 5 bases and J shed 4 bases, with 21 bases lying between them. The CDR3 is CASSGIGEQKGYGYTF. The CDR3 DNA reads TGTGCCAGCAGTGGTATAGGGGAACAGAAAGGCTATGGCTACACCTTC.

CDR3 DNA sequence: TGTGCCAGCAGGCGACTAGCGGGGGGGTATGATGAGCAGTTCTTC. It translates to CASRRLAGGYDEQFF. The chain employs TRBV2 and TRBJ2-1; 14 positions match TRBD2. J was trimmed by 8 bases and V by 6 bases; bases with no gene match: 6. CDR1 is SNHLY and CDR2 is FYNNEI in the germline V gene. The CDR3 runs to 15 residues.

This clonotype showed up just a few times. The chain has TRBV15 and TRBJ1-2; D not resolved. Germline V CDR1 and CDR2: LNHNV, YYDKDF (reference sequence). CDR3 length: 13 residues. Trimming left V 5 bases short and J 1 base short, with 8 bases between. In nucleotides, the CDR3 is TGTGCCACCAGCCGGGAGATTAACTATGGCTACACCTTC. It yields the protein CATSREINYGYTF.

In its sample, this clonotype was seen a few times. This chain joins TRBV5-1 and TRBJ2-7, with 11 positions matching TRBD2. The V gene's germline CDR1 is SGHRS and CDR2 YFSETQ. This CDR3 has 15 amino acids. V dropped 4 bases and J dropped 1; count of bases not matched to a gene: 4. The CDR3 DNA reads as TGCGCCAGCAGCAACCTAGCGGGAGGTTCCTACGAGCAGTACTTC. Residues: CASSNLAGGSYEQYF.

As DNA, the CDR3 is TGCAGTGCTAGGGCGGGATACTCCTACGAGCAGTACTTC. The encoded protein is CSARAGYSYEQYF. The V and J genes are TRBV20-1 and TRBJ2-7, with D maybe TRBD2 (6 bases). CDR1 and CDR2 from the germline V gene are DFQATT and SNEGSKA (reference sequence). The V and J ends lost 3 bases and 0 bases respectively, with 9 bases between them. This CDR3 contains 13 residues.

V is TRBV18 and J is TRBJ2-4, with TRBD1 identical over 12 bases. J was trimmed by 8 bases and V by 1 base; bases with no gene match: 12. Germline CDR1 and CDR2: KGHSH and LQKENI. The CDR3 extends over 18 amino acids. CDR3 bases: TGTGCCAGCTCACCACGAACGGGACAGGGGGCTTCGGATGACATTCAGTACTTC. This translates into CASSPRTGQGASDDIQYF. The full variable domain, completed using reference TRBV18 and TRBJ2-4, is NAGVMQNPRHLVRRRGQEARLRCSPMKGHSHVYWYRQLPEEGLKFMVYLQKENIIDESGMPKERFSAEFPKEGPSILRIQQVVRGDSAAYFCASSPRTGQGASDDIQYFGAGTRLSVL.

As to this clonotype: An end of the junction differs from the germline gene, which may be a read error. The chain employs TRBV2 and TRBJ1-4; TRBD1 matches at 8 bases. Germline-derived CDR1 and CDR2 are SNHLY and FYNNEI. The CDR3 consists of 13 residues. As DNA, the CDR3 is TGTGCCAGCACCCGACAGGGGAATGAAGAACTGTTTTTT. This gives the protein CASTRQGNEELFF.

CDR3: CSASGIGQGSTYEQYF. The CDR3, as DNA: TGCAGTGCTAGCGGAATTGGCCAGGGATCTACCTACGAGCAGTACTTC. The rearrangement links TRBV20-1 to TRBJ2-7; possibly TRBD1 for D (5 bases). From germline, CDR1 is DFQATT and CDR2 SNEGSKA (reference sequence). CDR3 length equals 16 residues. Trimming pared 3 bases from V and 2 bases from J, leaving 20 bases between.

V gene TRBV29-1 combines with J gene TRBJ2-1; 7 positions agree with TRBD2. CDR3 size: 12 residues. V lost 3 bases and J lost 4; bases outside the gene matches: 0. CDR1 and CDR2 (germline): SQVTM, ANQGSEA. The CDR3: CSVDSGYNEQFF. In DNA form, the CDR3 reads TGCAGCGTTGATAGCGGGTACAATGAGCAGTTCTTC.

J is TRBJ2-5 and V is TRBV6-1; 7 positions agree with TRBD1. Germline V gene lookup returns CDR1 MNHNS and CDR2 SASEGT. Trimming at V came to 6 bases and at J to 3 bases, leaving 10 bases not matched to a gene. The CDR3 is 15 residues long. CDR3 nucleotides: TGTGCCAGCAGCCTTAGACAGGGACCAAAAGAGACCCAGTACTTC. Its translation is CASSLRQGPKETQYF.

This chain joins TRBV14 and TRBJ2-7; D not certain. CDR1 and CDR2 from the germline V gene are SGHDN and FVKESK. The CDR3 extends over 16 amino acids. Trimming shortened V by 0 bases and J by 5 bases, and 17 bases separated the two germline ends. CDR3 in DNA: TGTGCCAGCAGCCAAGATAGAGGCAGACCGTGGCACGAGCAGTACTTC. Translating gives CASSQDRGRPWHEQYF.

V usage is TRBV5-6 and J usage is TRBJ2-3, with D possibly being TRBD1 or TRBD2 (5 bases each). Deletions cut 0 bases from V and 2 bases from J, with 10 bases between. The CDR3 has 15 amino acids. Germline V lookup: CDR1 SGHDT, CDR2 YYEEEE. In DNA, the CDR3 is TGTGCCAGCAGCTTGGAGAGGGGTCTCACAGATACGCAGTATTTT. The encoded protein is CASSLERGLTDTQYF.